This TCR beta chain originates from a study of cytomegalovirus exposure and HLA in healthy donors. Generated by immunoSEQ multiplex PCR, the TCRdb table keeps only in-frame clones and is missing some. This sample carries 150,000 to 200,000 clones, roughly 89% of them seen once, and the ten largest clones take 4% to 4.5%. This CDR3 spans 16 amino acids. Germline CDR1 reads ENHRY; CDR2 reads SYGVKD. V trimming: 2 bases; J trimming: 0 bases; junction bases outside the gene matches: 4. In the case of this clone: The antigen remains undetermined.

Study conclusions and caveats: The authors enumerated over 150 TCR beta chains as linked to cytomegalovirus.

J is TRBJ2-3 and V is TRBV10-3; TRBD2 matches 8 bases. This sequence originates from a man aged 18 to 30 in good health and CMV-seropositive. The sample was PBMCs. CDR3 residues: CAISERSGVSTDTQYF. In DNA, the CDR3 is TGTGCCATCAGTGAGCGTAGCGGGGTGAGCACAGATACGCAGTATTTT.